The rows below give T cell receptor beta chains drawn from one sample of a study of radiation and T cells in renal cell carcinoma. This table comes from immunoSEQ multiplex PCR, and its TCRdb copy is limited to in-frame clones, with some not included. Of 90,000 to 100,000 clones in the sample, around 84% were seen once. The sequencing used blood, collected from a patient whose treatment included radiotherapy and nephrectomy. The receptors here all came from a man in his fifties or sixties with renal cell carcinoma. Each CDR3 is given with its conserved first and last residue. Fields, in order: V gene, J gene, clone size, D gene, CDR3 DNA, CDR3 protein. A D gene is named only where the DNA matches it firmly. Rows give clone size only sometimes, using once, few, many, or a class for an expanded clone.

v_call: TRBV27
j_call: TRBJ2-2
clone_size: few
d_call: TRBD1
cdr3_nt: TGTGCCAGCAGTAAAACCGGGACAGCGAACACCGGGGAGCTGTTTTTT
cdr3_aa: CASSKTGTANTGELFF

v_call: TRBV7-2
j_call: TRBJ2-1
clone_size: once
d_call: TRBD2
cdr3_nt: TGTGCCAGCAGCCCCCAGTCCCAACTAGCGGAGCAGTTCTTC
cdr3_aa: CASSPQSQLAEQFF

v_call: TRBV6-1
j_call: TRBJ2-5
clone_size: once
d_call: .
cdr3_nt: TGTGCCAGCGGGATGGGGCCACGAGAGACCCAGTACTTC
cdr3_aa: CASGMGPRETQYF

v_call: TRBV30
j_call: TRBJ2-5
clone_size: .
d_call: .
cdr3_nt: TGTGCCTGGAGCAAACCAAGAATAGCAGGTCAAGAGACCCAGTACTTC
cdr3_aa: CAWSKPRIAGQETQYF

v_call: TRBV7-2
j_call: TRBJ2-3
clone_size: .
d_call: TRBD2
cdr3_nt: TGTGCCAGCAGCCCGGGACTAATAGATACGCAGTATTTT
cdr3_aa: CASSPGLIDTQYF

v_call: TRBV7-9
j_call: TRBJ2-7
clone_size: .
d_call: .
cdr3_nt: TGTGCCAGCAGCCACTCGGGTGAGGGAGCCTACGAGCAGTACTTC
cdr3_aa: CASSHSGEGAYEQYF

v_call: TRBV9
j_call: TRBJ2-7
clone_size: .
d_call: .
cdr3_nt: TGTGCCAGCAGCGTAGAAACAGGGTCCTACGAGCAGTACTTC
cdr3_aa: CASSVETGSYEQYF

v_call: TRBV9
j_call: TRBJ2-2
clone_size: .
d_call: .
cdr3_nt: TGTGCCAGCAGCGTAGGTCGAGGCAGGAACACCGGGGAGCTGTTTTTT
cdr3_aa: CASSVGRGRNTGELFF

v_call: TRBV9
j_call: TRBJ2-3
clone_size: .
d_call: .
cdr3_nt: TGTGCCAGCAGCGTAGGGGCGGGCACTTTGGGAGATACGCAGTATTTT
cdr3_aa: CASSVGAGTLGDTQYF

v_call: TRBV18
j_call: TRBJ2-1
clone_size: .
d_call: .
cdr3_nt: TGTGCCAGCTCACCACCGGGGGATGAGCAGTTCTTC
cdr3_aa: CASSPPGDEQFF

v_call: TRBV19
j_call: TRBJ1-2
clone_size: .
d_call: TRBD1
cdr3_nt: TGTGCCAGTAGTATCTCAGGGGGCTATGGCTACACCTTC
cdr3_aa: CASSISGGYGYTF

v_call: TRBV28
j_call: TRBJ2-5
clone_size: .
d_call: TRBD1
cdr3_nt: TGTGCCAGCAGTACCCGACAGGGACATCAAGAGACCCAGTACTTC
cdr3_aa: CASSTRQGHQETQYF

v_call: TRBV27
j_call: TRBJ1-5
clone_size: .
d_call: .
cdr3_nt: TGTGCCAGCAGTTTAGTAGGGGATAGCAATCAGCCCCAGCATTTT
cdr3_aa: CASSLVGDSNQPQHF

v_call: TRBV2
j_call: TRBJ1-1
clone_size: .
d_call: .
cdr3_nt: TGTGCCAGCAGTCTAGCCAGGGGAGTCAACACTGAAGCTTTCTTT
cdr3_aa: CASSLARGVNTEAFF

v_call: TRBV6-6
j_call: TRBJ2-5
clone_size: .
d_call: TRBD2
cdr3_nt: TGTGCCAGCAGTTCTGGACTAGCGGGAGAAGAGACCCAGTACTTC
cdr3_aa: CASSSGLAGEETQYF

v_call: TRBV11-3
j_call: TRBJ2-5
clone_size: .
d_call: TRBD2
cdr3_nt: TGTGCCAGCAGCTTCCAAGCGGGAGGAGGGCCCGAGACCCAGTACTTC
cdr3_aa: CASSFQAGGGPETQYF

v_call: TRBV6-5
j_call: TRBJ1-2
clone_size: .
d_call: TRBD1
cdr3_nt: TGTGCCAGCAAGGGGGCCGGGGCTAACTATGGCTACACCTTC
cdr3_aa: CASKGAGANYGYTF

v_call: TRBV5-1
j_call: TRBJ2-5
clone_size: .
d_call: .
cdr3_nt: TGCGCCAGCAGCTTGCCGGAGAATCAAGATAAAGAGACCCAGTACTTC
cdr3_aa: CASSLPENQDKETQYF

v_call: TRBV4-3
j_call: TRBJ2-7
clone_size: .
d_call: .
cdr3_nt: TGCGCCAGCAGCCCCCGGGGCAGGGTCTACGAGCAGTACTTC
cdr3_aa: CASSPRGRVYEQYF

v_call: TRBV28
j_call: TRBJ2-7
clone_size: .
d_call: TRBD2
cdr3_nt: TGTGCCAGCAGATTCGCCCTTAGCGGGAGAACCTACGAGCAGTACTTC
cdr3_aa: CASRFALSGRTYEQYF

v_call: TRBV19
j_call: TRBJ2-5
clone_size: .
d_call: .
cdr3_nt: TGTGCCAGTAGTATAGTCCGGGCCTCAGGGGAGACCCAGTACTTC
cdr3_aa: CASSIVRASGETQYF

v_call: TRBV5-1
j_call: TRBJ1-1
clone_size: .
d_call: .
cdr3_nt: TGCGCCAGCGGACCGGGAGGGGGAGGCGTCCAGGAACGCTACACTGAAGCTTTCTTT
cdr3_aa: CASGPGGGGVQERYTEAFF

v_call: TRBV4-1
j_call: TRBJ1-2
clone_size: .
d_call: .
cdr3_nt: TGCGCCAGCAGCCCCCAATTACAGGGCAAGATTGTAGCCGGCTACACCTTC
cdr3_aa: CASSPQLQGKIVAGYTF

v_call: TRBV19
j_call: TRBJ2-5
clone_size: .
d_call: TRBD2
cdr3_nt: TGTGCCAGTAGTATTCCCGGGAGGGCCGGAGAGACCCAGTACTTC
cdr3_aa: CASSIPGRAGETQYF

v_call: TRBV29-1
j_call: TRBJ2-3
clone_size: .
d_call: TRBD2
cdr3_nt: TGCAGCGTTGACCCCCTCAGACTAGCGGGCACAGATACGCAGTATTTT
cdr3_aa: CSVDPLRLAGTDTQYF

v_call: TRBV5-1
j_call: TRBJ2-3
clone_size: .
d_call: .
cdr3_nt: TGCGCCAGCAGCTTGGGAGGCTCGGGCCTAGATACGCAGTATTTT
cdr3_aa: CASSLGGSGLDTQYF

v_call: TRBV5-1
j_call: TRBJ2-5
clone_size: once
d_call: .
cdr3_nt: TGCGCCAGCAGCTTGCGATCTAGCGCGGGGGAGACCCAGTACTTC
cdr3_aa: CASSLRSSAGETQYF

v_call: TRBV7-9
j_call: TRBJ2-5
clone_size: .
d_call: TRBD2
cdr3_nt: TGTGCCAGCAGCACTACTAGCGGGACAGAGACCCAGTACTTC
cdr3_aa: CASSTTSGTETQYF

v_call: TRBV5-6
j_call: TRBJ1-2
clone_size: few
d_call: .
cdr3_nt: TGTGCCAGCAGCTTGGTTACAGGGCGAGGCTATGGCTACACCTTC
cdr3_aa: CASSLVTGRGYGYTF

v_call: TRBV19
j_call: TRBJ2-4
clone_size: .
d_call: .
cdr3_nt: TGTGCCAGTAGCGGGACCGCCCGAGACATTCAGTACTTC
cdr3_aa: CASSGTARDIQYF

v_call: TRBV5-8
j_call: TRBJ2-3
clone_size: .
d_call: .
cdr3_nt: TGTGCCAGCGGGGAGGCGATGCAGCCTAGCACAGATACGCAGTATTTT
cdr3_aa: CASGEAMQPSTDTQYF

v_call: TRBV12-5
j_call: TRBJ2-2
clone_size: .
d_call: .
cdr3_nt: TGTGCTAGTGGTTTGGTAACCGGGGAGCTGTTTTTT
cdr3_aa: CASGLVTGELFF

v_call: TRBV7-9
j_call: TRBJ2-1
clone_size: .
d_call: .
cdr3_nt: TGTGCCAGCAGCCCAGGAGGGTCTGGGGGCGATGAGCAGTTCTTC
cdr3_aa: CASSPGGSGGDEQFF

v_call: TRBV9
j_call: TRBJ2-1
clone_size: once
d_call: TRBD2
cdr3_nt: TGTGCCAGCAGGAGACTAGCGGGAGGCAATAGCAATGAGCAGTTCTTC
cdr3_aa: CASRRLAGGNSNEQFF

v_call: TRBV15
j_call: TRBJ2-7
clone_size: .
d_call: TRBD1
cdr3_nt: TGTGCCACCAGCAGGTTGACAGGGGTCGGCTACGAGCAGTACTTC
cdr3_aa: CATSRLTGVGYEQYF

v_call: TRBV7-8
j_call: TRBJ2-1
clone_size: .
d_call: .
cdr3_nt: TGTGCCAGCAGGCCGGGACTCGAGGACAATGAGCAGTTCTTC
cdr3_aa: CASRPGLEDNEQFF

v_call: TRBV29-1
j_call: TRBJ2-2
clone_size: once
d_call: .
cdr3_nt: TGCAGCGTTGGCCAGGGCCAAGGGGTCACCGGGGAGCTGTTTTTT
cdr3_aa: CSVGQGQGVTGELFF

v_call: TRBV6-5
j_call: TRBJ1-1
clone_size: .
d_call: .
cdr3_nt: TGTGCCAGCAGTTCGGAGGGATTCTCGGACACTGAAGCTTTCTTT
cdr3_aa: CASSSEGFSDTEAFF

v_call: TRBV19
j_call: TRBJ2-1
clone_size: .
d_call: TRBD2
cdr3_nt: TGTGCCAGTAGTATTTCTAGCGGGAGGGGTAATAATGAGCAGTTCTTC
cdr3_aa: CASSISSGRGNNEQFF

v_call: TRBV20-1
j_call: TRBJ1-1
clone_size: .
d_call: .
cdr3_nt: TGCAGTGCCCTCGGACAGCTTGAAGCTTTCTTT
cdr3_aa: CSALGQLEAFF

v_call: TRBV28
j_call: TRBJ1-2
clone_size: few
d_call: TRBD1
cdr3_nt: TGTGCCACCCGACAGGGGGCAGACTATGGCTACACCTTC
cdr3_aa: CATRQGADYGYTF

v_call: TRBV7-8
j_call: TRBJ2-7
clone_size: .
d_call: .
cdr3_nt: TGTGCCAGCAGCTCCGGACGGGTTCTTACCTACGAGCAGTACTTC
cdr3_aa: CASSSGRVLTYEQYF

v_call: TRBV5-1
j_call: TRBJ2-2
clone_size: .
d_call: .
cdr3_nt: TGCGCCAGCAGCTTGGGTAGTACAGCGTCCGGGGCCGGGGAGCTGTTTTTT
cdr3_aa: CASSLGSTASGAGELFF

v_call: TRBV11-2
j_call: TRBJ1-4
clone_size: .
d_call: TRBD1
cdr3_nt: TGTGCCAGCAGCCAGCAGGGGGCAGGCGAAAAACTGTTTTTT
cdr3_aa: CASSQQGAGEKLFF

v_call: TRBV11-3
j_call: TRBJ1-1
clone_size: .
d_call: .
cdr3_nt: TGTGCCAGCAGCTTTTTATCGAACACTGAAGCTTTCTTT
cdr3_aa: CASSFLSNTEAFF

v_call: TRBV30
j_call: TRBJ2-1
clone_size: .
d_call: TRBD1
cdr3_nt: TGTGCCCGGGGGACAGGTTTCGACAATGAGCAGTTCTTC
cdr3_aa: CARGTGFDNEQFF

v_call: TRBV19
j_call: TRBJ1-1
clone_size: .
d_call: .
cdr3_nt: TGTGCCAGTAGCGACATAAAGGAGGTCGTCAACACTGAAGCTTTCTTT
cdr3_aa: CASSDIKEVVNTEAFF

v_call: TRBV28
j_call: TRBJ2-3
clone_size: once
d_call: .
cdr3_nt: TGTGCCAGCAGTTTATTAGTAGATACGCAGTATTTT
cdr3_aa: CASSLLVDTQYF

v_call: TRBV5-4
j_call: TRBJ2-1
clone_size: .
d_call: TRBD2
cdr3_nt: TGTGCCAGCAGCCCCGGACTAGCGGGCCGCAGACAGCAGTTCTTC
cdr3_aa: CASSPGLAGRRQQFF

v_call: TRBV10-3
j_call: TRBJ2-2
clone_size: .
d_call: TRBD2
cdr3_nt: TGTGCCACCCGGATGCAGCTAGCGGGAGTGGCGGGGGAGCTGTTTTTT
cdr3_aa: CATRMQLAGVAGELFF

v_call: TRBV10-1
j_call: TRBJ2-7
clone_size: .
d_call: TRBD2
cdr3_nt: TGCGCCAGCAGTGAGGGGGGACTAGCCCACGAGCAGTACTTC
cdr3_aa: CASSEGGLAHEQYF

v_call: TRBV30
j_call: TRBJ2-1
clone_size: .
d_call: .
cdr3_nt: TGTGCCTGGTCGGCAGTGAATGAGCAGTTCTTC
cdr3_aa: CAWSAVNEQFF

v_call: TRBV10-3
j_call: TRBJ2-7
clone_size: .
d_call: TRBD1
cdr3_nt: TGTGCCATCAGTGAGTCGGACAGGATCTCCTACGAGCAGTACTTC
cdr3_aa: CAISESDRISYEQYF

v_call: TRBV28
j_call: TRBJ2-7
clone_size: .
d_call: .
cdr3_nt: TGTGCCAGCAGTTTCAAATACCCGGACAGGGACTACTCCTACGAGCAGTACTTC
cdr3_aa: CASSFKYPDRDYSYEQYF

v_call: TRBV6-5
j_call: TRBJ2-2
clone_size: .
d_call: TRBD1
cdr3_nt: TGTGCCAGCATCCAGACAGGGAGTGCCACCGGGGAGCTGTTTTTT
cdr3_aa: CASIQTGSATGELFF

v_call: TRBV5-6
j_call: TRBJ2-2
clone_size: few
d_call: .
cdr3_nt: TGTGCCAGCAGCTCGGACCCCACCGGGGAGCTGTTTTTT
cdr3_aa: CASSSDPTGELFF